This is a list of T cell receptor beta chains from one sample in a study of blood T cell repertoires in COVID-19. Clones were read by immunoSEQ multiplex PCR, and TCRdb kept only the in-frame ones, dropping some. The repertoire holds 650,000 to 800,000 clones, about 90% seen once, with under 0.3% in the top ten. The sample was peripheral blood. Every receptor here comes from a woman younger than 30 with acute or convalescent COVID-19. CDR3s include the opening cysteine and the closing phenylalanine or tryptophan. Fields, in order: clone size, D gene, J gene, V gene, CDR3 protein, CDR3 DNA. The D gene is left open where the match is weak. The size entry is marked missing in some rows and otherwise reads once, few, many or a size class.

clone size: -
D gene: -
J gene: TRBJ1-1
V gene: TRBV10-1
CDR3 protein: CASSAGVNTEAFF
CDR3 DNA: TGCGCCAGCAGTGCCGGGGTGAACACTGAAGCTTTCTTT

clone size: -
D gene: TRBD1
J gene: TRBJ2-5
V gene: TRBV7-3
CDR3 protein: CASSLAGTGVETQYF
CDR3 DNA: TGTGCCAGCAGCTTAGCCGGGACAGGGGTAGAGACCCAGTACTTC

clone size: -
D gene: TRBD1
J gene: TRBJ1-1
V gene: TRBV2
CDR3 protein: CASRAGQGNTEAFF
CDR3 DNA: TGTGCCAGCAGGGCGGGACAGGGGAACACTGAAGCTTTCTTT

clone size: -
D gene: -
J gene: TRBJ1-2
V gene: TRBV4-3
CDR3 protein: CASSQDPSHGYGYTF
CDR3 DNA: TGCGCCAGCAGCCAAGACCCATCCCACGGCTATGGCTACACCTTC

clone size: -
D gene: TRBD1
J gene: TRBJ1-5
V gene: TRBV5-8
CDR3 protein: CASSGDRGHNQPQHF
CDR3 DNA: TGTGCCAGCAGCGGAGACAGGGGGCACAATCAGCCCCAGCATTTT

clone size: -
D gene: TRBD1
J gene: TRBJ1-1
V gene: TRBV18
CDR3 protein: CASSPGQGWVTEAFF
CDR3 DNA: TGTGCCAGCTCACCCGGACAGGGGTGGGTCACTGAAGCTTTCTTT

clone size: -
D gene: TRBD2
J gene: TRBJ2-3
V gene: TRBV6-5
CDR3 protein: CASSYVGLAGNTQYF
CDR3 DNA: TGTGCCAGCAGTTACGTGGGACTAGCGGGGAATACGCAGTATTTT

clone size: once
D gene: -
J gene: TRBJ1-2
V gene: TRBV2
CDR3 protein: CASSRDRNYGYTF
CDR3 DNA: TGTGCCAGCAGTAGAGACAGGAACTATGGCTACACCTTC

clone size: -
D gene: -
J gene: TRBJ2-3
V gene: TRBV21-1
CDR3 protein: CASSTSRGDRVEDTQYF
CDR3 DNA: TGTGCCAGCAGCACATCCAGGGGGGACAGGGTTGAGGATACGCAGTATTTT

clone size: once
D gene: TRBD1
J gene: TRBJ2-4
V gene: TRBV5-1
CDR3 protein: CASTAGTGEAKNIQYF
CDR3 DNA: TGCGCCAGCACGGCCGGGACAGGGGAAGCCAAAAACATTCAGTACTTC

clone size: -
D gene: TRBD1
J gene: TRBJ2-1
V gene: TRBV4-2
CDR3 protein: CASSHPDRGESYNEQFF
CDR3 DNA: TGTGCCAGCAGCCACCCGGACAGGGGAGAGTCCTACAATGAGCAGTTCTTC

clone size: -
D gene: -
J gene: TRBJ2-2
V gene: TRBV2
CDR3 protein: CASSEALSGSGELFF
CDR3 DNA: TGTGCCAGCAGTGAAGCGCTTTCAGGGTCCGGGGAGCTGTTTTTT

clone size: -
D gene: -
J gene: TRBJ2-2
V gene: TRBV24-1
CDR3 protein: CATSGNRRGDGDRELFF
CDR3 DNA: TGTGCCACCAGTGGTAACCGCAGGGGGGATGGGGACCGGGAGCTGTTTTTT

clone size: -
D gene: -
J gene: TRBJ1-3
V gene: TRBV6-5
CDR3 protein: CATERASQLGHTIYF
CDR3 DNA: TGTGCCACCGAGCGGGCTTCGCAACTGGGACACACCATATATTTT

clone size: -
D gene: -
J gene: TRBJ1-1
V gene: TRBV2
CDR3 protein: CASSSYEAFF
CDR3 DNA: TGTGCCAGCAGTAGCTATGAGGCTTTCTTT

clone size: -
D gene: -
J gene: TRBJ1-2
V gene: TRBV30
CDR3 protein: CAWSVSQGYGYTF
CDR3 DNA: TGTGCCTGGAGTGTAAGTCAGGGCTATGGCTACACCTTC

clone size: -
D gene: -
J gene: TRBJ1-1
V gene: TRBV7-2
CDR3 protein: CASSLGGLGGTEAFF
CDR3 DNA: TGTGCCAGCAGCTTAGGGGGCCTGGGAGGAACTGAAGCTTTCTTT

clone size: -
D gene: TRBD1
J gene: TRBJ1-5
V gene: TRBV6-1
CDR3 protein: CASSDMKRQGDNQPQHF
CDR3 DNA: TGTGCCAGCAGTGATATGAAGAGACAGGGGGATAATCAGCCCCAGCATTTT

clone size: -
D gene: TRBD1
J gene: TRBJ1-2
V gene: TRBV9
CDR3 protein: CASSVDRGVYTF
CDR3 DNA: TGTGCCAGCAGCGTAGACAGGGGAGTCTACACCTTC

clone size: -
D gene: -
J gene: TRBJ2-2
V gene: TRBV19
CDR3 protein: CASSEAEVYTGELFF
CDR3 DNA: TGTGCCAGTAGTGAGGCAGAAGTGTACACCGGGGAGCTGTTTTTT

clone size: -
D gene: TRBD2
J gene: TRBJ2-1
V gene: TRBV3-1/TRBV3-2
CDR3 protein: CASSQELAGGYNEQFF
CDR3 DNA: TGTGCCAGCAGCCAAGAACTAGCGGGGGGCTACAATGAGCAGTTCTTC